The clone carrying this TCR beta chain was seen just once. Its antigen remains unidentified. This entry comes from a study of graft-versus-host responses after intestinal transplantation. Overall study context: Each recipient received anti-thymocyte globulin induction, then tacrolimus and steroids for roughly 3 years. Regarding the study as a whole: Recipient marrow held GvH clones, some first seen in ileum or blood. In patients with graft-donor T cell macrochimerism, allograft graft-versus-host to host-versus-graft clonal ratios were high.

V lost 1 base to trimming and J lost 4 bases, with 20 bases between them. The CDR3 has 19 amino acids. CDR1 is SGHVS and CDR2 is FQNEAQ in the germline V gene. This table comes from immunoSEQ multiplex PCR, and its TCRdb copy is limited to in-frame clones, with some not included. The table includes 80,000 to 85,000 clones, 91% detected once. The V call is TRBV7-8, the J call TRBJ2-6; possible D gene TRBD1, 6 bases. The receptor was isolated from a human donor who received an intestinal transplant. Sequenced here: unstimulated CD4+ T cells sorted from spleen or lymph node cells, sampled before intestinal transplant. The CDR3 spells CASSLVPPQGIAGANVLTF. The DNA for the CDR3 is TGTGCCAGCAGCTTAGTACCCCCGCAGGGGATAGCCGGGGCCAACGTCCTGACTTTC.